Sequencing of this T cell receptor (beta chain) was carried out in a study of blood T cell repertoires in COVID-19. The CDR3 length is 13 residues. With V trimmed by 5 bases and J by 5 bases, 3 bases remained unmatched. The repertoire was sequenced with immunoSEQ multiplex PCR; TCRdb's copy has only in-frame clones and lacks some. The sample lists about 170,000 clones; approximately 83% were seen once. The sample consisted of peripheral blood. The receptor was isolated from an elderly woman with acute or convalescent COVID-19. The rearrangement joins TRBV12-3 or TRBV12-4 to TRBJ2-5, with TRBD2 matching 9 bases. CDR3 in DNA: TGTGCCAGCAGTATCCTAGCGGGGGAGACCCAGTACTTC. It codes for CASSILAGETQYF.